This T cell receptor (beta chain) was identified during a study of blood T cell repertoires in COVID-19 (dated by TCRdb to 2018 to 2021). Study-level background: Samples from collaborators originated in the United States, Italy and Spain and spanned both the acute and convalescent phases of COVID-19. The material from the prospective study consisted of cDNA or gDNA derived from T cells, B-cell-depleted T cells, or PBMCs. Deeply sampled blood TCRbeta repertoires from subjects exposed to, actively infected with, or recovered from COVID-19 were included in the dataset. A freely available public database, intended as a resource for researchers studying the immune response to SARS-CoV-2, is where the repertoires were released. Samples were obtained from the ongoing ImmuneRACE study (first 160 participants) and from some 1,200 subjects provided by 6 global collaborators. Sample metadata almost always included a de-identified subject ID, COVID-19 status, age in years and sex. Where available, HLA class I and class II types were taken from metadata supplied by the sample provider and were not determined by assay-based typing. What the work shows at the level of the full study, not this receptor alone: Clinical and demographic metadata were provided uncurated, with the amount varying by source and participant.

TCRbeta CDR3 regions were amplified from genomic DNA by means of the immunoSEQ Assay, a bias-controlled multiplex PCR. Per the source publication's procedure: The number of nucleated cells in each sample was estimated from the amplification of reference gene primers within the assay. Sequence reads were collapsed and filtered to measure the absolute abundance of every unique TCRbeta CDR3 rearrangement. Productive Simpson clonality was computed per sample as the square root of Simpson's diversity index over productive rearrangements. Imported from immuneACCESS, the table was reduced by TCRdb to in-frame sequences with V and J called. These copies leave out some clones; in studies compared against another copy, an unresolved V gene accounts for under half, and the cause of the remainder is not known. V, J and clone size are those of that table, while D and trimming were read from the DNA. Within this sample are about 170,000 clones, with 80% to 90% of them counted one time only. The top ten clones comprise about 14% of the sample.

One collaborating source in Seattle enrolled patients while the patients were actively infected and followed the patients over time throughout the course of disease. The collaborating institutions used their own protocols to collect whole blood in K2EDTA tubes. For TCRbeta analysis, collaborators shipped samples as frozen whole blood, isolated PBMCs, or DNA extracted from either of those sample types. This clone appeared a single time. Its antigen specificity is not known. Base qualities are not recorded, but no much larger clone differs from it by a single base. Trimming leaves V shorter by 0 bases and J shorter by 5 bases, with the junction holding 6 bases beyond the gene matches. There are 16 amino acids in the CDR3, from cysteine to phenylalanine inclusive. The sequence is cut down to CDR3 DNA, 48 bases in frame from base 1. CDR1 and CDR2, looked up from the germline V gene (reference sequence), are MNHNY and SVGAGI.

This chain joins TRBV6-6 to TRBJ2-2; TRBD1 agrees with 7 junctional bases. The sequenced sample consisted of peripheral blood. This receptor was identified in a woman between 70 and 85 years old with COVID-19, enrolled during active disease. The base sequence is TGTGCCAGCAGTTACTCTACAGGGGCAGGGACCGGGGAGCTGTTTTTT. Protein translation: CASSYSTGAGTGELFF.